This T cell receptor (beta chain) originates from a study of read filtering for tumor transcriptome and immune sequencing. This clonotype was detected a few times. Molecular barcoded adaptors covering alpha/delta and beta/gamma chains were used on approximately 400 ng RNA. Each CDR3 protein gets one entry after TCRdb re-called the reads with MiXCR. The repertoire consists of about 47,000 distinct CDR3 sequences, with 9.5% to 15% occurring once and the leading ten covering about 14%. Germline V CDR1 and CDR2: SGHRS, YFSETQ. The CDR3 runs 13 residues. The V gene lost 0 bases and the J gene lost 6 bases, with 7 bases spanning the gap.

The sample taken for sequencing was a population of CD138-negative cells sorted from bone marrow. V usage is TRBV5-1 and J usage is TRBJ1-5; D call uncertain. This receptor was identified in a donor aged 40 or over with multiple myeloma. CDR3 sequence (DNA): TGCGCCAGCAGCTTGGGAGTAGGTCAGCCCCAGCATTTT. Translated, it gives CASSLGVGQPQHF.